This TCR beta chain was identified in a study of breast tumors, draining lymph nodes, adjacent tissues. The lymph nodes were axillary draining lymph nodes from breast cancer patients. Study-wide results and caveats: Tumor and nontumor repertoires were significantly more similar in luminal-like than in basal-like breast cancer. Tumor TCR diversity was below lymph nodes but above nontumor tissue. Data fit most tumor T cells coming from lymph node, expanding in tumor. Data only fit, rather than demonstrated, lymph node origin of most tumor T cells.

TCRdb reprocessed the multiplex PCR reads via MiXCR and lists one record per CDR3 protein. The sample holds approximately 140,000 distinct CDR3 sequences, over 25% seen once. Trimming cost V 7 bases and J 8 bases, with 17 bases left between them. The CDR3 loop spans 14 amino acids. This clonotype was counted ten times or more. Its matching antigen is unknown. This chain connects TRBV12-3 or TRBV12-4 to TRBJ1-4; the D gene is possibly TRBD1 (5 bases). Sequenced input: axillary lymph node tissue. The clonotype comes from a female donor with breast cancer. Some clones in this sample may be carry-over from other donors' samples. Here the CDR3 reads CASKGQGGMEKLFF. The CDR3 bases are TGTGCCAGCAAGGGGCAAGGTGGAATGGAAAAACTGTTTTTT.